This record concerns one TCR beta chain sequence. Its specificity is unknown. This entry belongs to a study of cytomegalovirus exposure and HLA in healthy donors. Study observations and caveats: The authors listed 164 TCR beta chains as cytomegalovirus-associated.

V lost 0 bases and J 5 bases, leaving 17 bases between the germline ends. The CDR3 has 16 residues. CDR1 and CDR2 from the germline V gene are MGHDK and SYGVNS. The PCR was carried out with 60 Vbeta primers and 13 Jbeta primers. Sequencing was performed with immunoSEQ multiplex PCR; in TCRdb, only in-frame clones are kept and a portion is missing. The data hold 130,000 to 150,000 clones, with around three quarters observed a single time. V and J are TRBV25-1 and TRBJ2-7; possible D gene TRBD2, 7 bases. Source material: PBMCs. This TCR was sampled from a man in his forties in good health and CMV-seropositive. CDR3 residues: CASSEYVGGGTHEQYF. Here the CDR3 DNA reads TGTGCCAGCAGTGAATATGTGGGAGGGGGGACCCACGAGCAGTACTTC.